This T cell receptor (beta chain) was found in a study of identifying expanded T cells in peripheral blood. Per the germline V gene, CDR1 is LNHDA and CDR2 is SQIVND (reference sequence). CDR3 length: 15 amino acids. Trimming cost V 5 bases and J 4 bases; bases outside gene matches: 8. Concerning this clone itself: Antigen unknown.

Findings and limits, study-wide: Clone count variance between roughly 2-week samples rose with total template count.

The table came from immunoSEQ multiplex PCR; TCRdb's copy has only in-frame clones and leaves some out. The table includes tens of thousands of clones, around 83% detected once. The chain links TRBV19 to TRBJ2-5, with 9 bases that match TRBD1. Sequencing used blood. This TCR came from a person aged 18 to 75 in good health. The CDR3 here is CASSSSPTGGETQYF. The CDR3 DNA sequence: TGTGCCAGTAGTTCATCCCCGACAGGGGGAGAGACCCAGTACTTC.